This T cell receptor (beta chain) derives from a study of blood T cell repertoires in COVID-19. Study overall: Nucleic acid was either cDNA or gDNA, and it came from T cells, B-cell-depleted T cells, or PBMCs.

Clinical history reported by participants formed the basis on which cohorts were assigned. From germline, CDR1 is SGHAT and CDR2 FQNNGV. This CDR3 region has 17 residues. J gave up 2 bases and V 1 base, and 8 bases lay outside the gene matches. Study processing details: Amplification from reference gene primers served as the basis for estimated nucleated cell counts. Profiled with immunoSEQ multiplex PCR; TCRdb holds only in-frame clones, not every one. The V and J calls and clone size were taken over from that table, and D and trimming were inferred from the DNA. This table holds around 140,000 clones, 75% to 90% found once.

The receptor's source is a man aged 55 to 70 who had recovered from COVID-19. The sequenced sample consisted of PBMCs or T cells enriched from blood (not recorded which). This chain joins TRBV11-2 and TRBJ2-7; 10 bases fit TRBD1. CDR3 in amino acids: CASSLGWDRGPPYEQYF. CDR3 nucleotide sequence: TGTGCCAGCAGCTTAGGATGGGACAGGGGTCCACCCTACGAGCAGTACTTC.